The present TCR beta chain was sequenced within a study of T cell repertoires in cytomegalovirus infection. Overall study: Researchers turned to recently identified HLA-C-restricted CMV epitopes as well as well-studied HLA-B-restricted ones. Indications of both CMV infection and matching HLA type were provided by public TCR beta signatures. Findings and limits, study-wide: It was HLA-C-restricted CMV-specific TCR beta clonotypes that dominated the response ex vivo.

On this clonotype itself: The target antigen is unknown.

One entry per CDR3 protein, called by TCRdb with MiXCR from the reads. The sample records about 89,000 distinct CDR3 sequences, approximately 30% being singletons. V was trimmed by 4 bases and J by 0 bases, leaving 12 bases between them. The CDR3 length is 15 residues. Germline CDR1 reads MDHEN; CDR2 reads SYDVKM. Specimen: CD8+ T cells from cultured PBMCs, collected from culture after CMV antigen stimulation. The chain uses TRBV28 and TRBJ1-1, with a possible D match to TRBD1 (5 bases). The receptor's source is a human donor in good health (CMV status not recorded). Some clones in this sample may be carry-over from other donors' samples. The CDR3: CASSSQGAMNTEAFF. The CDR3 nucleotides are TGTGCCAGCAGTTCCCAGGGTGCCATGAACACTGAAGCTTTCTTT.